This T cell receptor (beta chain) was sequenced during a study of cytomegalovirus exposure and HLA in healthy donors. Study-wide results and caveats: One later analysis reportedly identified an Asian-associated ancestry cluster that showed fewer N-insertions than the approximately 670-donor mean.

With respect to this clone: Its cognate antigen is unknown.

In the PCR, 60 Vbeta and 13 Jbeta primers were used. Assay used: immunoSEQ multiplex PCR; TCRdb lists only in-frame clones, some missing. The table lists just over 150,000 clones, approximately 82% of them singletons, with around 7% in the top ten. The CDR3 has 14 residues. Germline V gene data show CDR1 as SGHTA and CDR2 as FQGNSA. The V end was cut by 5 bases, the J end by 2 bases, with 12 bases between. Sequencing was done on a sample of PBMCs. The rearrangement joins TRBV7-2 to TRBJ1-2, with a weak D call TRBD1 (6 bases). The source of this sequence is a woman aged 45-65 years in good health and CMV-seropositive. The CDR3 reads CASSQGIRNYGYTF. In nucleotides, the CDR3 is TGTGCCAGCAGCCAGGGGATCAGGAACTATGGCTACACCTTC.